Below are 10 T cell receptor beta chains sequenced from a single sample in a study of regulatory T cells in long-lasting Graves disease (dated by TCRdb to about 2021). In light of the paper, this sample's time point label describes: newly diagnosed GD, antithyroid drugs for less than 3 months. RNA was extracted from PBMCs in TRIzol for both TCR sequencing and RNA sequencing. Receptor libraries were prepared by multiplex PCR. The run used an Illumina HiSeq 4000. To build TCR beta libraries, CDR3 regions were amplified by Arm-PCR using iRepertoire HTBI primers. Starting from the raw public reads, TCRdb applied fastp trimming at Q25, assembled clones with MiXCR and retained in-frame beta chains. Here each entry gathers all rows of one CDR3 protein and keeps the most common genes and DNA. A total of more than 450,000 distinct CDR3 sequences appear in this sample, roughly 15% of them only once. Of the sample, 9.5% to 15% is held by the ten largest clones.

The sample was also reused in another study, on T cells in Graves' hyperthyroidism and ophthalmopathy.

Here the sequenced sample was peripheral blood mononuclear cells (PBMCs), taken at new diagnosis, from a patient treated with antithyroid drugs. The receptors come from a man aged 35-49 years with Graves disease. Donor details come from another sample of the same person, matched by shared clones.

The CDR3 loop reads CASSLNQGLYGYTF. CDR3 sequence (DNA): TGTGCCAGCAGCTTGAATCAGGGACTCTATGGCTACACCTTC. This chain links TRBV5-4 with TRBJ1-2, with TRBD1 as a possible D gene (5 bases). Germline-derived CDR1 and CDR2 are SGHNT and YYREEE (reference sequence). Trimming took 1 base from V and 4 from J, leaving 11 bases between them. CDR3 length equals 14 residues.

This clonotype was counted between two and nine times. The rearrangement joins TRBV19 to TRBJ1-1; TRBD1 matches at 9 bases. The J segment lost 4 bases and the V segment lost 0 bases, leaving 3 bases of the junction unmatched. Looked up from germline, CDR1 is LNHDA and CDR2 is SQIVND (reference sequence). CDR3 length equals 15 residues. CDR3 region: CASSIDGTGFTEAFF. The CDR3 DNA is TGTGCCAGTAGTATAGACGGGACAGGGTTCACTGAAGCTTTCTTT.

The CDR3 spells CSARRGRATNEKLFF. CDR3 DNA sequence: TGCAGCGCCCGGCGGGGCAGAGCAACTAATGAAAAACTGTTTTTT. The chain combines TRBV29-1 with TRBJ1-4, with TRBD1 as a possible D gene (5 bases). The CDR3 spans 15 residues. Germline V gene lookup returns CDR1 SQVTM and CDR2 ANQGSEA. Trimming removed 7 bases from V and 0 bases from J, with 15 bases in between.

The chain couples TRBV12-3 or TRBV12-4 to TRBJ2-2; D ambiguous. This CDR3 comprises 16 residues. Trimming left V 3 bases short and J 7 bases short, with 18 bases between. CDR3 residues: CASSFNWAVSLGELFF. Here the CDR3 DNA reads TGTGCCAGCAGTTTCAATTGGGCGGTTTCTCTCGGGGAGCTGTTTTTT.

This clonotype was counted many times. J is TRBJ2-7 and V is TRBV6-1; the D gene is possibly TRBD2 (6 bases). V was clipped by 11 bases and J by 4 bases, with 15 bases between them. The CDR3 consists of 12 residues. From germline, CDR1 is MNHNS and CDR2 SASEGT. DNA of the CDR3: TGTGCCGTGTCACGCGGGACTTACGAGCAGTACTTC. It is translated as CAVSRGTYEQYF.

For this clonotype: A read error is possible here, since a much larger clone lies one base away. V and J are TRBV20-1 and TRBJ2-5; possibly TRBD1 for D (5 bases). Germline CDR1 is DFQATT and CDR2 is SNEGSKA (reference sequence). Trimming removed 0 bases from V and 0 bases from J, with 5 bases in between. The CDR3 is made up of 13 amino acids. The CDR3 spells CSARDRDQETQYF. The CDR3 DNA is TGCAGTGCTAGAGACAGGGACCAAGAGACCCAGTACTTC.

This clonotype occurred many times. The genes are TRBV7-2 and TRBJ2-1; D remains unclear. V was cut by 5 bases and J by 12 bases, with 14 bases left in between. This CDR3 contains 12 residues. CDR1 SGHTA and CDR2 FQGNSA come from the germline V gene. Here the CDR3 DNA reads TGTGCCAGCAGCCCTAGGACCGCACGGCAGTTCTTC. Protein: CASSPRTARQFF.

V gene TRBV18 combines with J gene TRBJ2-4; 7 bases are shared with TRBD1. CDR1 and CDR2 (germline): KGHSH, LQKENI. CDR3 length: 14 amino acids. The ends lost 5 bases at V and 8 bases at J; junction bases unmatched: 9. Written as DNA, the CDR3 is TGTGCCAGCTCAGCCGACAGGGTTTGGGACATTCAGTACTTC. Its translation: CASSADRVWDIQYF.

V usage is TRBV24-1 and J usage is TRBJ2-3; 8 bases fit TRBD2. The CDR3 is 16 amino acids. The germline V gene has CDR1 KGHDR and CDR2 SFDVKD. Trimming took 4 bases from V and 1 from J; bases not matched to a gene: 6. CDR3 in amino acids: CATSERSGGGTDTQYF. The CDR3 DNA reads TGTGCCACCAGTGAAAGAAGCGGGGGAGGCACAGATACGCAGTATTTT.

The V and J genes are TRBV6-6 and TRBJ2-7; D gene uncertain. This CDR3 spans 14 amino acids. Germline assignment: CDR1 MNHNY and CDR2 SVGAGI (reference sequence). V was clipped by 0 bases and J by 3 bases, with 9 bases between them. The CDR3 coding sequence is TGTGCCAGCAGTTACTCGGCTGGATACTACGAGCAGTACTTC. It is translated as CASSYSAGYYEQYF.